This T cell receptor beta chain was observed in a study of T cell responses to AZD1222 COVID-19 vaccine listed by TCRdb under 2021. With respect to the entire study: AZD1222 recipients given second doses at about 4 weeks or at about 12 weeks were pooled, since spike-specific TCR depth and breadth were not found to differ between the two schedules. A total of 230 to 250 trial participants underwent TCR sequencing, of whom about 210 received two doses of AZD1222 and around 25 received two doses of the MenACWY control vaccine. Trial participants were enrolled by age into 18-55, 56-69 and 70-plus year subgroups, with roughly 150, 30 and 60 TCR-sequenced participants respectively. Overall study outcomes, separate from this receptor: In the small 56-69-year group, the increase in depth fell short of significance, most likely because of low power. The vaccine-associated CD4 TCRs covered the entire spike protein, and the dominant responses fell in regions 160-218 and 743-854. Because no day 14 peak-response samples were available, the repertoires could be characterized only after the peak T cell response. Reportedly, almost half of the unique spike-specific TCRs recognized epitopes lying outside the regions that are mutated in the B.1.351 and B.1.1.7 variants. Most participants were white British and females outnumbered males, and the authors suggested that clonal diversity may have been underestimated. Only six or seven AZD1222 recipients were SARS-CoV-2 seropositive at baseline, limiting conclusions about previously exposed vaccinees. A significant rise in spike-specific TCR breadth and depth was observed after two AZD1222 doses relative to day 0 and relative to MenACWY recipients.

The sample's time point label, decoded: baseline before first vaccination. Vaccinee samples were obtained from the UK trials COV001 and COV002, which included a single-blind randomized controlled phase 2/3 trial of AZD1222 (ChAdOx1 nCoV-19) in healthy adults. For TCRbeta chain sequencing, PBMC samples were collected from trial participants at day 0 and at day 28 after the second dose. From a lookup of the germline V gene (reference sequence), CDR1 and CDR2 are LNHNV and YYDKDF. The V and J ends are trimmed by 0 bases and 4 bases, leaving 10 bases between them. The cysteine opens and the phenylalanine closes a CDR3 of 14 amino acids. Only the CDR3 DNA is retained, 42 bases long and in frame from the first base. The CDR3 regions of human TCRbeta chains were analyzed by immunosequencing. The original methods were these. TCRs in the repertoires were matched against a reference library of SARS-CoV-2-specific TCRs that had been generated with the MIRA antigen-specificity platform. Breadth meant the fraction of unique TCRs that were SARS-CoV-2-associated, whereas depth meant the fraction of total T cells that were SARS-CoV-2-associated. Each spike-specific TCR was assigned to its reactive spike region and to a CD4 or CD8 class using the MIRA data. Log10-transformed breadth and depth values were compared by one-way ANOVA with Sidak's multiple comparisons tests. The clones in this table, taken by TCRdb from immuneACCESS, are in-frame only. Not every clone is retained; where verified, under half of the shortfall comes from an unresolved V gene, and the cause of the rest is unknown. D and trimming come from the DNA, and the V and J calls and clone size come from that table. The sample contains roughly 110,000 clones, roughly nine tenths of them found a single time. Clones ranked in the top ten supply approximately 5% of the sample.

A word on this clone: Its recognized antigen is unknown. Nothing much larger sits one base from this clone, and base qualities are not available.

The chain is assembled from TRBV15 and TRBJ2-7; a weak D assignment points to TRBD1 (5 bases agree). The sample here was peripheral blood, taken on day 0 of AZD1222 vaccination. This TCR was recovered from an adult in good health. The sequenced DNA: TGTGCCACCAGCAGAGATAAAGGACAATACGAGCAGTACTTC. The resulting protein is CATSRDKGQYEQYF.